The 29 T cell receptor beta chains below come from one sample, sequenced in a study of STAT3 mutations in large granular lymphocyte leukemia. Points from the study as a whole: At least one immunodominant TCR beta clonotype appeared in every T-cell large granular lymphocyte leukemia patient.

TCRdb's table, derived via immunoSEQ multiplex PCR, lists solely in-frame clones and lacks some. The sample has some 15,000 clones; approximately 91% are singletons. These receptors have no identified antigens. Material for sequencing was peripheral blood mononuclear cells. The receptors were gathered from a woman in her forties or fifties with T-cell large granular lymphocyte leukemia. Some clones in this sample may be carry-over from other donors' samples.

The chain recombines TRBV6-1 with TRBJ2-5; 8 positions agree with TRBD2. V lost 6 bases and J lost 1; bases outside the gene matches: 7. The CDR3 consists of 15 residues. Germline V gene sequence: CDR1 MNHNS, CDR2 SASEGT. CDR3 sequence: CASSPSGGVQETQYF. The CDR3 nucleotides read TGTGCCAGCAGCCCGTCCGGGGGGGTCCAAGAGACCCAGTACTTC.

V is TRBV9 and J is TRBJ2-7; a weak D match, TRBD1 (5 bases). The CDR3 covers 14 residues. Between the trimmed V and J ends, which lost 4 bases and 1 base, there was a span of 12 bases. Germline V lookup: CDR1 SGDLS, CDR2 YYNGEE. The chain's CDR3 is CASSRKDNSYEQYF. The CDR3 DNA sequence: TGTGCCAGCAGCCGGAAGGACAATTCCTACGAGCAGTACTTC. Together with reference TRBV9 and TRBJ2-7, the CDR3 gives the full variable domain: DSGVTQTPKHLITATGQRVTLRCSPRSGDLSVYWYQQSLDQGLQFLIQYYNGEERAKGNILERFSAQQFPDLHSELNLSSLELGDSALYFCASSRKDNSYEQYFGPGTRLTVT.

The rearrangement links TRBV18 to TRBJ2-2; the D is unclear. V was cut by 3 bases and J by 4 bases, with 12 bases left in between. The CDR3 contains 15 residues. Germline V gene data show CDR1 as KGHSH and CDR2 as LQKENI. CDR3 in amino acids: CASSPPPLGTGELFF. The DNA of the CDR3 is TGTGCCAGCTCACCTCCTCCATTGGGCACCGGGGAGCTGTTTTTT.

This clone was seen just once. In DNA form, the CDR3 reads TGTGCCAGCAGGGGCAGGACCAACTTGAACACTGAAGCTTTCTTT. Its protein product is CASRGRTNLNTEAFF. The chain employs TRBV2 and TRBJ1-1; D unresolved. Germline values: CDR1 SNHLY, CDR2 FYNNEI. Trimming removed 6 bases from V and 0 bases from J, with 14 bases in between. The CDR3 has 15 amino acids.

A remark on this clone: Compared with germline, one end of the junction differs, possibly owing to a read error. The chain employs TRBV20-1 and TRBJ2-1; D gene uncertain. CDR1 is DFQATT and CDR2 is SNEGSKA in the germline V gene (reference sequence). There are 10 residues in the CDR3. The CDR3 loop reads CSARVPPPVF. CDR3 in DNA: TGCAGTGCTAGAGTCCCCCCTCCGGTCTTC.

The chain has TRBV5-1 and TRBJ2-5; weak D call: TRBD1 (6 bases). Germline loops: CDR1 SGHRS, CDR2 YFSETQ. This CDR3 has 14 amino acids. V was cut by 2 bases and J by 5 bases, with 13 bases left in between. CDR3 protein: CASSLSRTAETQYF. The CDR3 DNA is TGCGCCAGCAGCTTATCCAGGACAGCCGAGACCCAGTACTTC.

V and J are TRBV11-2 and TRBJ2-3; possibly TRBD2 for D (6 bases). The CDR3 has 12 amino acids. Deletions cut 6 bases from V and 10 bases from J, with 14 bases between. In germline, CDR1 is SGHAT, CDR2 FQNNGV. The CDR3 DNA follows: TGTGCCAGCAGGTCGGGAGCCCTGGCGCAGTATTTT. It translates to CASRSGALAQYF.

The V gene is TRBV29-1, the J gene TRBJ1-3; a possible D gene is TRBD1 (5 bases). Germline V gives CDR1 SQVTM, CDR2 ANQGSEA. The CDR3 contains 14 residues. Deletions cut 7 bases from V and 0 bases from J, with 13 bases between. CDR3 in amino acids: CSARAGGSGNTIYF. For the CDR3, the DNA is TGCAGCGCCAGGGCCGGAGGCTCTGGAAACACCATATATTTT.

The chain employs TRBV14 and TRBJ1-2; no definite D call. The ends were cut back, 1 base at V and 1 base at J, with 7 bases in the middle. The CDR3 consists of 14 residues. Germline assignment: CDR1 SGHDN and CDR2 FVKESK. The CDR3 DNA is TGTGCCAGCAGCCAAGGACAACATAACTATGGCTACACCTTC. Amino acids: CASSQGQHNYGYTF.

CDR3 loop: CASSWGTSGVTGELFF. CDR3 nucleotide sequence: TGTGCCAGCAGCTGGGGGACTAGCGGGGTCACCGGGGAGCTGTTTTTT. The J gene is TRBJ2-2, the V gene TRBV5-6; 13 bases fit TRBD2. This CDR3 has 16 amino acids. Unmatched junction bases numbered 3, after V lost 3 bases and J lost 4 bases. Germline assignment: CDR1 SGHDT and CDR2 YYEEEE.

This clone has only a few counts. This rearrangement joins TRBV2 to TRBJ1-2; D not certain. The CDR3 contains 13 residues. Germline V gene data show CDR1 as SNHLY and CDR2 as FYNNEI. V gave up 3 bases and J gave up 4 bases, with 9 bases separating them. CDR3 DNA sequence: TGTGCCAGCAGTGAGATTGGGTTCTATGGCTACACCTTC. It encodes CASSEIGFYGYTF.

The chain has TRBV2 and TRBJ2-7; 9 nucleotides align to TRBD2. The V gene end was trimmed by 6 bases and the J gene end by 6 bases; junction bases not matched to a gene: 9. This CDR3 spans 14 amino acids. Looked up from germline, CDR1 is SNHLY and CDR2 is FYNNEI. The CDR3 DNA is TGTGCCAGCAGGGTGGGGACTAGCCTTCGCGAGCAGTACTTC. It translates to CASRVGTSLREQYF. Full variable domain (remainder filled in from reference TRBV2 and TRBJ2-7): EPEVTQTPSHQVTQMGQEVILRCVPISNHLYFYWYRQILGQKVEFLVSFYNNEISEKSEIFDDQFSVERPDGSNFTLKIRSTKLEDSAMYFCASRVGTSLREQYFGPGTRLTVT.

The chain employs TRBV7-2 and TRBJ2-7; 7 positions agree with TRBD2. This CDR3 spans 15 amino acids. Germline-derived CDR1 and CDR2 are SGHTA and FQGNSA. V gave up 5 bases and J gave up 2 bases; unmatched junction bases: 9. CDR3 in amino acids: CASSPPQAGTYEQYF. CDR3 nucleotides: TGTGCCAGCAGCCCGCCGCAAGCGGGGACCTACGAGCAGTACTTC.

This chain links TRBV4-1 with TRBJ1-4, with 7 nucleotides matching TRBD1. Germline assignment: CDR1 MGHRA and CDR2 YSYEKL. Trimming took 3 bases from V and 2 from J; bases not matched to a gene: 0. This CDR3 region has 14 residues. The CDR3 is CASSQTGTNEKLFF. The CDR3 DNA reads TGCGCCAGCAGCCAGACAGGGACTAATGAAAAACTGTTTTTT.

The chain couples TRBV7-9 to TRBJ1-2, with TRBD1 matching 8 bases. This CDR3 is built from 15 residues. The germline gives CDR1 SEHNR, CDR2 FQNEAQ (reference sequence). Trimming at V came to 2 bases and at J to 6 bases, leaving 8 bases not matched to a gene. The CDR3 bases are TGTGCCAGCAGCTTACTAGGACAGGGTAGCAATGGCTACACCTTC. It codes for CASSLLGQGSNGYTF.

The V call is TRBV4-3, the J call TRBJ2-2; maybe TRBD1 (5 bases). CDR3 length: 16 amino acids. V gave up 0 bases and J gave up 5 bases, with 13 bases separating them. Germline V lookup: CDR1 LGHNA, CDR2 YSLEER. Here the CDR3 DNA reads TGCGCCAGCAGCCAAGATCATCGCAGGGAAACCGGGGAGCTGTTTTTT. Its translation is CASSQDHRRETGELFF.

The rearrangement uses TRBV7-9 and TRBJ1-2, with D hard to call. CDR3 length: 13 residues. From germline, CDR1 is SEHNR and CDR2 FQNEAQ (reference sequence). V dropped 5 bases and J dropped 7 bases, with 14 bases sitting between them. The CDR3 loop is CASSPARGSGYTF. In nucleotides, the CDR3 is TGTGCCAGCAGCCCAGCACGGGGTAGTGGCTACACCTTC. The full variable domain, with the rest looked up from reference TRBV7-9 and TRBJ1-2, is DTGVSQNPRHKITKRGQNVTFRCDPISEHNRLYWYRQTLGQGPEFLTYFQNEAQLEKSRLLSDRFSAERPKGSFSTLEIQRTEQGDSAMYLCASSPARGSGYTFGSGTRLTVV.

The V and J genes are TRBV18 and TRBJ2-7, with 8 positions matching TRBD1. Germline V gene sequence: CDR1 KGHSH, CDR2 LQKENI. This CDR3 comprises 14 residues. Unmatched junction bases numbered 6, after V lost 3 bases and J lost 5 bases. The chain's CDR3 is CASSPRTGSNEQYF. In DNA form, the CDR3 reads TGTGCCAGCTCACCTCGGACAGGGTCCAACGAGCAGTACTTC.

The chain couples TRBV30 to TRBJ1-1; D is unclear. The V end lost 4 bases, the J end lost 5 bases, and 11 bases lay between the germline ends. The length of the CDR3 is 12 residues. Germline CDR1 GTSNPN, CDR2 SVGIG (reference sequence). CDR3 coding DNA: TGTGCCTGGAAGGCCCAGCGGACTGAAGCTTTCTTT. Its protein product is CAWKAQRTEAFF.

The chain carries TRBV7-8 and TRBJ1-4; TRBD1 is a possible D gene (6 bases). This CDR3 has 14 residues. Per the germline V gene, CDR1 is SGHVS and CDR2 is FQNEAQ. V was cut by 1 base and J by 6 bases, with 9 bases left in between. CDR3 sequence (DNA): TGTGCCAGCAGCTTAGGGGGGGGCCATGAAAAACTGTTTTTT. It translates to CASSLGGGHEKLFF.

The chain's CDR3 is CASSFSPQGTAYWGYGYTF. As DNA, the CDR3 is TGTGCCAGCAGCTTCTCACCCCAAGGGACAGCTTACTGGGGCTATGGCTACACCTTC. V is TRBV5-4 and J is TRBJ1-2; TRBD1 agrees at 7 bases. The V and J ends lost 2 bases and 4 bases, in that order; junction bases with no gene match: 20. This CDR3 region has 19 residues. The germline V gene has CDR1 SGHNT and CDR2 YYREEE (reference sequence).

The chain joins TRBV6-5 to TRBJ2-5; 11 bases are shared with TRBD1. Unmatched junction bases numbered 6, after V lost 6 bases and J lost 6 bases. The CDR3 length is 14 residues. Germline V gene sequence: CDR1 MNHEY, CDR2 SVGAGI. The DNA for the CDR3 is TGTGCCAGCAGGCCGGGACAGGGGGGACAGACCCAGTACTTC. Amino acid sequence: CASRPGQGGQTQYF.

This chain joins TRBV18 and TRBJ2-3; no clear D. Germline V gives CDR1 KGHSH, CDR2 LQKENI. The CDR3 is 14 residues long. The germline V and J ends were trimmed by 4 bases and 2 bases, with 10 bases remaining between them. The CDR3 nucleotides read TGTGCCAGCTCACTTTCCTCAGCCACAGATACGCAGTATTTT. It specifies CASSLSSATDTQYF.

The chain uses TRBV4-2 and TRBJ2-1; TRBD2 agrees at 10 bases. CDR3 length equals 18 residues. The V and J ends lost 1 base and 9 bases, in that order; junction bases with no gene match: 15. Germline V gene data show CDR1 as LGHNA and CDR2 as YNFKEQ. CDR3 protein: CASSQVAPQREGGVEQFF. CDR3 in DNA: TGTGCCAGCAGCCAAGTGGCCCCACAGCGGGAGGGAGGGGTTGAGCAGTTCTTC.

CDR3 loop: CSAPRPPEAFF. The CDR3 DNA reads TGCAGTGCCCCACGGCCTCCTGAAGCTTTCTTT. The V gene is TRBV20-1, the J gene TRBJ1-1; D is unresolved. The CDR3 contains 11 residues. Germline V gene data show CDR1 as DFQATT and CDR2 as SNEGSKA (reference sequence). Trimming pared 6 bases from V and 6 bases from J, leaving 11 bases between.

The chain has TRBV6-6 and TRBJ2-7; D not resolved. This CDR3 spans 13 amino acids. CDR1 is MNHNY and CDR2 is SVGAGI in the germline V gene (reference sequence). V was cut by 6 bases and J by 3 bases, with 12 bases left in between. This CDR3 is CASRNGIIYEQYF. Here the CDR3 DNA reads TGTGCCAGCAGGAACGGAATTATCTACGAGCAGTACTTC.

As regards this clone: The junction differs from germline at one of its ends, possibly a read error. V gene TRBV5-1 combines with J gene TRBJ2-3; D gene ambiguous. From germline, CDR1 is SGHRS and CDR2 YFSETQ. The CDR3 runs 13 residues. DNA of the CDR3: TGCGCCAGCGGCTTGGGGAGCACAGATACGCAGTATTTT. It specifies CASGLGSTDTQYF.

There are a few counts of this clone. The V gene is TRBV15, the J gene TRBJ2-7, with 12 bases that match TRBD2. V shed 8 bases and J 2 bases; nucleotides not matched to a gene: 1. Germline V gene lookup returns CDR1 LNHNV and CDR2 YYDKDF (reference sequence). The CDR3 has 13 residues. The CDR3 DNA sequence: TGTGCCACCCGGACTAGCGGGACCTACGAGCAGTACTTC. Translation gives CATRTSGTYEQYF. Full variable domain (missing parts from reference TRBV15 and TRBJ2-7): DAMVIQNPRYQVTQFGKPVTLSCSQTLNHNVMYWYQQKSSQAPKLLFHYYDKDFNNEADTPDNFQSRRPNTSFCFLDIRSPGLGDTAMYLCATRTSGTYEQYFGPGTRLTVT.

The chain is built from TRBV25-1 and TRBJ1-5, with D unclear. Trimming stripped 2 bases from V and 1 base from J, with 12 bases between. Per the germline V gene, CDR1 is MGHDK and CDR2 is SYGVNS. This CDR3 is built from 16 residues. CDR3 sequence: CASSENSRVSNQPQHF. CDR3 sequence (DNA): TGTGCCAGCAGTGAAAACTCGAGGGTGAGCAATCAGCCCCAGCATTTT.